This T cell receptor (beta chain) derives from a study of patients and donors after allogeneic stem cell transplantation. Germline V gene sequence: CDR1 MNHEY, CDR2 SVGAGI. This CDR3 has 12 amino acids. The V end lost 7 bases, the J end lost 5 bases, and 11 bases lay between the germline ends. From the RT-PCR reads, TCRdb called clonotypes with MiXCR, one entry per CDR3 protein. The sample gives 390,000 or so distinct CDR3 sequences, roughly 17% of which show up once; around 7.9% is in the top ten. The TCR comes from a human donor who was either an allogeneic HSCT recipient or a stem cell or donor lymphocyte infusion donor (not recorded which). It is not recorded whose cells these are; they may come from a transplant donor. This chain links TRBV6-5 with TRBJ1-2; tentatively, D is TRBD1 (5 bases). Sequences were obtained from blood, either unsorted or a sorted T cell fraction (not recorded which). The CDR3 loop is CASTPGGYGYTF. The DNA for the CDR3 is TGTGCCAGCACCCCCGGGGGGTATGGCTACACCTTC.